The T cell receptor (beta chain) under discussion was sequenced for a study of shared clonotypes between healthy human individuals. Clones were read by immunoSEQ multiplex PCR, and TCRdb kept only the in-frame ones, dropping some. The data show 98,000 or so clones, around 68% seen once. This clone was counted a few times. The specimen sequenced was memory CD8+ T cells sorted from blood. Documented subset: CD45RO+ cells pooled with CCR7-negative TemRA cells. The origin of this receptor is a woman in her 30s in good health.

This chain's CDR3 is CASSGLPGIAGGIGELFF. The CDR3 DNA follows: TGTGCCAGCAGTGGTTTACCGGGTATAGCGGGAGGCATCGGGGAGCTGTTTTTT. This chain joins TRBV6-1 and TRBJ2-2, with 10 bases matching TRBD2. CDR1 MNHNS and CDR2 SASEGT come from the germline V gene. This CDR3 is 18 amino acids long. Losses at the gene ends were 4 bases for V and 7 bases for J; bases not matched to a gene: 15.